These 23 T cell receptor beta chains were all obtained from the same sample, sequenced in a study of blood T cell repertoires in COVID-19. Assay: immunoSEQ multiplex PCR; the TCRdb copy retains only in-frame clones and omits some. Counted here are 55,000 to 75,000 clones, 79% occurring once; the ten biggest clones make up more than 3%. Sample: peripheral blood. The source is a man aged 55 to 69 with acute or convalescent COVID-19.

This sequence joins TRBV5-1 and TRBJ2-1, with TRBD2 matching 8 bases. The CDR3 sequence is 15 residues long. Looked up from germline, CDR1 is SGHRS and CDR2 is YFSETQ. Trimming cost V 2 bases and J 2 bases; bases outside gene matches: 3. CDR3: CASSFSGVTYNEQFF. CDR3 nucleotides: TGCGCCAGCAGCTTTAGCGGGGTTACCTACAATGAGCAGTTCTTC. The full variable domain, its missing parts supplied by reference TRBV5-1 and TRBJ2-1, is KAGVTQTPRYLIKTRGQQVTLSCSPISGHRSVSWYQQTPGQGLQFLFEYFSETQRNKGNFPGRFSGRQFSNSRSEMNVSTLELGDSALYLCASSFSGVTYNEQFFGPGTRLTVL.

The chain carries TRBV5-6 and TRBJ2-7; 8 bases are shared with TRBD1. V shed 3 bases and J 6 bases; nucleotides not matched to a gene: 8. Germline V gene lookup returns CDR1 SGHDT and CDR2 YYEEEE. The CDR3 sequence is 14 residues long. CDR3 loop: CASSYPTGVVEQYF. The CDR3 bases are TGTGCCAGCAGCTACCCGACAGGGGTGGTCGAGCAGTACTTC.

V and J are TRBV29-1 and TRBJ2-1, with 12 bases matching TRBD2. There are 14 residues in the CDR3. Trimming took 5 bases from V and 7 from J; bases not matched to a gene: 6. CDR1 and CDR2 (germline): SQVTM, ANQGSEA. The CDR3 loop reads CSVRLAGARNEQFF. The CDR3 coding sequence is TGCAGCGTTCGACTAGCGGGAGCTCGGAATGAGCAGTTCTTC.

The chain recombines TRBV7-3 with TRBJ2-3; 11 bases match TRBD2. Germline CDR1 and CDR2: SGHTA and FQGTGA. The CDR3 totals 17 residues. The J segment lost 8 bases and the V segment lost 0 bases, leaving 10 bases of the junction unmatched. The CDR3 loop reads CASSLTGTSGSGRTQYF. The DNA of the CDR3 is TGTGCCAGCAGCTTAACGGGAACTAGCGGGAGCGGTCGTACGCAGTATTTT.

The CDR3 DNA reads as TGTGCCAGCAGGGGACAGGCCTACGAGCAGTACTTC. Translation: CASRGQAYEQYF. The chain combines TRBV6-5 with TRBJ2-7, with 8 positions matching TRBD1. This CDR3 contains 12 residues. Germline V gene data show CDR1 as MNHEY and CDR2 as SVGAGI. Trimming removed 6 bases from V and 2 bases from J; junction bases left unmatched: 0.

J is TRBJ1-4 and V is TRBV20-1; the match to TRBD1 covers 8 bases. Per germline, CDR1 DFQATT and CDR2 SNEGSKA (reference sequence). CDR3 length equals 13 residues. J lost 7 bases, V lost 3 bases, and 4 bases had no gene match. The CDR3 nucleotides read TGCAGTGCTAGTCGCGGACAGGGTGAAAAACTGTTTTTT. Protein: CSASRGQGEKLFF.

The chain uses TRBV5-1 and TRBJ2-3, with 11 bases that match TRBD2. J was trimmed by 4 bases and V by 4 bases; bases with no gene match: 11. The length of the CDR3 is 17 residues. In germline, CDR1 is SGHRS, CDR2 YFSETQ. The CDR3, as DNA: TGCGCCAGCAGCATAGTACTAGGGACTAGCGGATCAGATACGCAGTATTTT. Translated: CASSIVLGTSGSDTQYF.

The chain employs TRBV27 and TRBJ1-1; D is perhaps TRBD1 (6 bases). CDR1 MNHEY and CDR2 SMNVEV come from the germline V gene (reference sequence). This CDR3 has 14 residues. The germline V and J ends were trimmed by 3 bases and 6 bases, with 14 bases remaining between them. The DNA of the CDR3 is TGTGCCAGCAGTTTTGTGGGTAAGGGGGCTGAAGCTTTCTTT. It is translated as CASSFVGKGAEAFF.

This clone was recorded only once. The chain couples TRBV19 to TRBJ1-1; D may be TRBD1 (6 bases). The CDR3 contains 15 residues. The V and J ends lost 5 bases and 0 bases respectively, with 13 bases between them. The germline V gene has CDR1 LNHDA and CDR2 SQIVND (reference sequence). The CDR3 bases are TGTGCCAGTAGTTTGTGGACAGCGATGAACACTGAAGCTTTCTTT. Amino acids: CASSLWTAMNTEAFF. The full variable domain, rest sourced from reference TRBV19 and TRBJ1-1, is DGGITQSPKYLFRKEGQNVTLSCEQNLNHDAMYWYRQDPGQGLRLIYYSQIVNDFQKGDIAEGYSVSREKKESFPLTVTSAQKNPTAFYLCASSLWTAMNTEAFFGQGTRLTVV.

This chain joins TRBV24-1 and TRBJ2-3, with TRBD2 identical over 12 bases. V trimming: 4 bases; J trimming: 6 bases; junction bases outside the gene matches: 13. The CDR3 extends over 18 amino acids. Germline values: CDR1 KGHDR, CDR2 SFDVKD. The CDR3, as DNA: TGTGCCACCAGTGACCCAAATCCTAGCGGGAGGGCCGGGGATACGCAGTATTTT. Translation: CATSDPNPSGRAGDTQYF.

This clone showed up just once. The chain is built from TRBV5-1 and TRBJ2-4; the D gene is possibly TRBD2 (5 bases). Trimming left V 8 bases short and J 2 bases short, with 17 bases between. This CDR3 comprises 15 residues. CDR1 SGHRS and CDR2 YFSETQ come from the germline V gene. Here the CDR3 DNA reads TGCGCCAGGGCCGATATCTTCGGGACCAAAAACATTCAGTACTTC. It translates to CARADIFGTKNIQYF. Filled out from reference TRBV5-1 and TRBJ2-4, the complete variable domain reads KAGVTQTPRYLIKTRGQQVTLSCSPISGHRSVSWYQQTPGQGLQFLFEYFSETQRNKGNFPGRFSGRQFSNSRSEMNVSTLELGDSALYLCARADIFGTKNIQYFGAGTRLSVL.

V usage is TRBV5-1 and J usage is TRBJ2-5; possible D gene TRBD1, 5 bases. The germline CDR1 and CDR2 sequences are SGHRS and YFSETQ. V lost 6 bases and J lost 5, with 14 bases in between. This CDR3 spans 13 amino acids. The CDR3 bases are TGCGCCAGCACAGGGCAGCCGGGTGAGACCCAGTACTTC. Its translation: CASTGQPGETQYF.

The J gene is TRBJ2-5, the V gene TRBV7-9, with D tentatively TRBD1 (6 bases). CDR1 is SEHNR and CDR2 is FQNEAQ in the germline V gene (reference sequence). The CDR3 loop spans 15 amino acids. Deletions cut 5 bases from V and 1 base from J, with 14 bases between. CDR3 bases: TGTGCCAGCAGCACCATCGGACAGCCCCAAGAGACCCAGTACTTC. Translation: CASSTIGQPQETQYF.

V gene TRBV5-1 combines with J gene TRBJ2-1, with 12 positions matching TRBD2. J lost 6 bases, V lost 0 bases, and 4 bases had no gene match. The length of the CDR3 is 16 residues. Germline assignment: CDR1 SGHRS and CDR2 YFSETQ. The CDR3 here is CASSLEPSGRGNEQFF. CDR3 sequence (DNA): TGCGCCAGCAGCTTGGAGCCTAGCGGGAGGGGCAATGAGCAGTTCTTC.

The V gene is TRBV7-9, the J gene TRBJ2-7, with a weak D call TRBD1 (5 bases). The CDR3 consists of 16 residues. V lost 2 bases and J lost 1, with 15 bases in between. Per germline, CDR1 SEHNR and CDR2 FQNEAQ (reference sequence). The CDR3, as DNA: TGTGCCAGCAGCTTACCTTTGACAGATATTTCCTACGAGCAGTACTTC. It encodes CASSLPLTDISYEQYF.

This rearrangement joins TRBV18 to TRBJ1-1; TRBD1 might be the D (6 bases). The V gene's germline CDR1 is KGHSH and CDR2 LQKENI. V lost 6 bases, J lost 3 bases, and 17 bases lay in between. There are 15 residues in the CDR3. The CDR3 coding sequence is TGTGCCAGCTCCCTAAGCACAGGGAGGGACACTGAAGCTTTCTTT. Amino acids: CASSLSTGRDTEAFF.

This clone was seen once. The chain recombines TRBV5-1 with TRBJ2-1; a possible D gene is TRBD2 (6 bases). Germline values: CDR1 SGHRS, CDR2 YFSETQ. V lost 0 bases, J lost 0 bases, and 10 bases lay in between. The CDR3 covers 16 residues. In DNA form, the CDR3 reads TGCGCCAGCAGCTTGGCCGGCGGGACCTCCTACAATGAGCAGTTCTTC. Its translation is CASSLAGGTSYNEQFF.

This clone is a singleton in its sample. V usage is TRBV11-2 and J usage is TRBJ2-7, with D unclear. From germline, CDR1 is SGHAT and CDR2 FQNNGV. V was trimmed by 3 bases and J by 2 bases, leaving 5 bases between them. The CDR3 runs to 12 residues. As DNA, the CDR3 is TGTGCCAGCAGCTTTGACACCTACGAGCAGTACTTC. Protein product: CASSFDTYEQYF.

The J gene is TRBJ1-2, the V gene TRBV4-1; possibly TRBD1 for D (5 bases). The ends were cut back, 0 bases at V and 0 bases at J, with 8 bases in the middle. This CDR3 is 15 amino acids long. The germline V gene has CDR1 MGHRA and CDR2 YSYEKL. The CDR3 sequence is CASSQDARANYGYTF. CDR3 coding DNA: TGCGCCAGCAGCCAAGATGCCAGGGCTAACTATGGCTACACCTTC.

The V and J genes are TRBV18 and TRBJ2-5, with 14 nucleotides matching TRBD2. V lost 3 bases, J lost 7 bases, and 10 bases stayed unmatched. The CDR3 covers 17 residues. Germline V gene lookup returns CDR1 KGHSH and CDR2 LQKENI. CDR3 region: CASSPGTSGSAGSTQYF. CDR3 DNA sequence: TGTGCCAGCTCACCTGGGACTAGCGGGAGCGCGGGGTCGACCCAGTACTTC.

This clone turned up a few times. The CDR3 nucleotides read TGTGCCAGCAGCTTGGCGGCGGGAGACGTGGATACGCAGTATTTT. This encodes CASSLAAGDVDTQYF. The chain has TRBV5-4 and TRBJ2-3; 7 bases fit TRBD2. In germline, CDR1 is SGHNT, CDR2 YYREEE (reference sequence). V was pared by 0 bases and J by 6 bases, with 7 bases of the junction left unmatched. This CDR3 contains 15 residues.

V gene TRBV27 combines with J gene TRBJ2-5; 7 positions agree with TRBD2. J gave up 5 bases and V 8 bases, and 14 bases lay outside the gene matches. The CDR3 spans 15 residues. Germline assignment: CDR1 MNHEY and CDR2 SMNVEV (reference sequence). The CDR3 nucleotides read TGTGCCAGCCGGACCGGCTTCGGGGGGTGGGAGACCCAGTACTTC. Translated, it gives CASRTGFGGWETQYF.

The CDR3, as DNA: TGTGCCAGCAGTTTAGACAGGGAAGCTTTCTTT. This gives the protein CASSLDREAFF. This chain links TRBV28 with TRBJ1-1; D might be TRBD1 (6 bases). Germline V gene sequence: CDR1 MDHEN, CDR2 SYDVKM. V was pared by 2 bases and J by 8 bases, with 6 bases between. This CDR3 has 11 residues.